This TCR beta chain was documented in a study of T cells in Graves' hyperthyroidism and ophthalmopathy. Turning to the study itself: At initial diagnosis, before any treatment had begun, peripheral blood was obtained.

The source material, RNA transcripts, was used to amplify TCR beta CDR3 regions. A set of HTBI primers served as the primers for a first-round RT-PCR of the TCR CDR3. TCRdb fed the multiplex PCR reads into MiXCR, producing one record per CDR3 protein. The sample shows some 500,000 distinct CDR3 sequences, approximately 15% of them seen only once. Findings of the study overall: Among thyroid clonotypes expanded above 0.001, most also appeared in blood. Median prediction lead before ophthalmopathy onset was around 6.9 months with the model.

Trimming took off 3 bases at V and 4 bases at J, with 12 bases between the two ends. The CDR3 is made up of 14 amino acids. In its sample, this clonotype was seen many times. As yet, its antigen is unknown. The clonotype originates from a woman aged 18-29 years with Graves' hyperthyroidism. The chain recombines TRBV12-3 or TRBV12-4 with TRBJ2-5; D may be TRBD1 (6 bases). Sequenced: blood. Here the CDR3 DNA reads TGTGCCAGCAGTTTGTCTGCAGGGGCAGAGACCCAGTACTTC. This sequence encodes CASSLSAGAETQYF.